The 4 T cell receptor beta chains below come from one sample, sequenced in a study of T cells in Graves' hyperthyroidism and ophthalmopathy. From RNA transcripts, TCR beta CDR3 regions were amplified. When the TCR CDR3 underwent first-round RT-PCR, the HTBI primer set was used. MiXCR, applied by TCRdb to the multiplex PCR reads, yields one record per CDR3 protein. Among hundreds of thousands of distinct CDR3 sequences listed, roughly 46% were seen once. Sequenced: peripheral blood or thyroid tissue (not recorded which). These receptors all stem from an adult man with Graves' disease, either hyperthyroidism or ophthalmopathy (not recorded which).

Regarding this clonotype: Germline is not matched at one junction end, which may reflect a read error. V is TRBV11-2 and J is TRBJ1-4, with D possibly being TRBD1 (5 bases). CDR3 length equals 11 residues. Germline CDR1 SGHAT, CDR2 FQNNGV. This chain's CDR3 is CASSLAGPREF. The CDR3 coding sequence is TGTGCCAGCAGCTTAGCGGGGCCCCGCGAATTT.

This chain links TRBV7-3 with TRBJ1-1; perhaps TRBD1 as D (5 bases). Trimming cost V 4 bases and J 7 bases, with 13 bases left between them. CDR3 length: 13 residues. Germline V gives CDR1 SGHTA, CDR2 FQGTGA. In DNA, the CDR3 is TGTGCCAGCAGCTCAGGACGGGGACGTGAAGCTTTCTTT. Protein sequence: CASSSGRGREAFF.

V usage is TRBV9 and J usage is TRBJ1-4; D remains unclear. Germline CDR1 reads SGDLS; CDR2 reads YYNGEE. This CDR3 region has 13 residues. Trimming pared 5 bases from V and 8 bases from J, leaving 13 bases between. The CDR3 region is CASSVTVGEKLFF. In DNA form, the CDR3 reads TGTGCCAGCAGTGTTACAGTAGGCGAAAAACTGTTTTTT.

Many counts were recorded for this clonotype. Here the CDR3 DNA reads TGTGCCATCCGACAGGGGCCGAACACTGAAGCTTTCTTT. This codes for CAIRQGPNTEAFF. The rearrangement links TRBV10-3 to TRBJ1-1; 8 bases map to TRBD1. Losses at the gene ends were 8 bases for V and 1 base for J; bases not matched to a gene: 3. The CDR3 runs 13 residues. Germline-derived CDR1 and CDR2 are ENHRY and SYGVKD.